This T cell receptor beta chain derives from a study of monozygotic twins with inflammatory bowel disease. Whole blood without T cell sorting served as the source of isolated total RNA. The CDR3 spans 14 residues. CDR1 and CDR2 from the germline V gene are SGHTA and FQGTGA. TCRdb derives one entry per CDR3 protein from the 5' RACE reads, leaving out DNA. The sample data list fewer than 200,000 distinct CDR3 sequences. The sequence derives from a human donor with ulcerative colitis or Crohn's disease, or a healthy co-twin of an affected twin (not recorded which). The chain combines TRBV7-3 with TRBJ2-5; lacking DNA, the TRBD2 call made by TCRdb goes unchecked. The sequencing sample was made of blood. The CDR3 region is CASSLSSASETQYF.